This entry is about one T cell receptor (beta chain). No cognate antigen has been identified for it. No quality values exist for individual bases; no much larger clone is one base distant. This sample was included in a study of blood T cells in healthy people across ages (dated by TCRdb to the mid-2010s). Some background on the complete study: In model experiments, template switching captured roughly one uniquely barcoded TCR beta cDNA molecule for every two T cells. The study analyzed two additional independent replicas of 1 million unique cDNA reads from the same blood draw for two donors, one aged 18 to 30 and one aged 80 or older. The donors were divided into four age groups: young (average about 16 years), middle-aged (approximately 39), aged (approximately 62) and long-lived (roughly 86). Donors of different ages were randomly distributed across sequencing lanes to avoid experimental bias. To track age-related changes in TCR beta repertoire diversity, the study relied on deep sequencing normalized with unique cDNA molecular identifiers.

What the research found in general, with its limitations: As age increased, observed TCR beta diversity per million T cells dropped in a roughly linear way, and a significant reduction was already evident by age 40. Conclusive comparison of naive and antigen-experienced compartments was prevented by the profiling of bulk unsorted PBMCs. Compared with the aged group, the long-lived group had more naive CD4+ T cells, fewer expanded clones and increased TCR diversity, a pattern suggesting age selection. The percentage of naive T cells measured by flow cytometry correlated strongly with observed TCR beta diversity. Estimates of total diversity from one million sequenced T cells were regarded as lower bounds and underestimates. The CMV infection status of donors was not known, potentially confounding age-related changes in expanded clonotypes.

The library was obtained by 5' RACE. Sequencing was performed on an Illumina HiSeq 2500. A second PCR of roughly 7 to 11 cycles was performed with a sample-barcoded 5' primer and a J-beta primer mix. A unique molecular identifier was introduced onto each TCR beta cDNA molecule by a template-switch 5' adaptor carrying 12 random nucleotides. At least 2.5 million CDR3-containing paired-end reads were obtained from each sample. First-strand cDNA was synthesized from all RNA with the Mint cDNA synthesis kit, primed by a TRBC-specific oligonucleotide. All cDNA was treated with uracil-DNA glycosylase and then went through a first 18-cycle PCR with the universal primers M1SS and BC2_uni_R. As for the original processing: Each sample was normalized by randomly selecting 1 million high-quality reads, each carrying a distinct molecular identifier. Instead of being binned into consensus sequences, reads with shared molecular identifiers were discarded. MiTCR, run with a Q25 quality threshold and the strictest error-elimination algorithm, handled CDR3 identification, clonotype clustering and error correction. A nonparametric unseen species model with Euler transformation was used to estimate lower-bound total TCR beta diversity. TCRdb redid the processing of the public reads, applying fastp at Q25 and MiXCR, and retained in-frame beta chains. Rows are unified per CDR3 protein, each entry keeping the most common DNA and genes. The authors' filters were not applied to this entry. The sample profile shows 660,000 or so distinct CDR3 sequences; about 53% of them were found once. Around 37% of the sample comes from the top ten.

Systemically healthy Caucasian individuals from Russia, over 30 in total and aged about 6 to 90 years, were included as donors. Ten milliliters of peripheral blood were drawn from each donor into EDTA-treated Vacutainer tubes. Ficoll-Paque density-gradient centrifugation was used to isolate PBMCs, with at least 6 million per sample. Trizol reagent was used to extract total RNA from the PBMCs, yielding at least 6 micrograms per sample. For every donor, flow cytometry on a PBMC aliquot measured the percentage of naive CD45RAhigh/CD27high T cells. The sample comprised blood. This sequence was found in a man between 60 and 75 years old in good health.

The CDR3: CASSTGKVPPEQYF. The nucleotide sequence reads as follows: TGTGCCAGCAGTACCGGGAAAGTCCCGCCCGAGCAGTACTTC. The V gene is TRBV6-1 and the J gene is TRBJ2-7; the D gene is perhaps TRBD2, on 5 matching bases. From the cysteine through the phenylalanine, the CDR3 covers 14 amino acids. Of all the DNA, just the CDR3 is kept, 42 bases in frame from base 1. CDR1 MNHNS and CDR2 SASEGT are derived from the germline V gene. V and J are truncated by 5 bases and 6 bases respectively, leaving an intervening sequence of 17 bases.